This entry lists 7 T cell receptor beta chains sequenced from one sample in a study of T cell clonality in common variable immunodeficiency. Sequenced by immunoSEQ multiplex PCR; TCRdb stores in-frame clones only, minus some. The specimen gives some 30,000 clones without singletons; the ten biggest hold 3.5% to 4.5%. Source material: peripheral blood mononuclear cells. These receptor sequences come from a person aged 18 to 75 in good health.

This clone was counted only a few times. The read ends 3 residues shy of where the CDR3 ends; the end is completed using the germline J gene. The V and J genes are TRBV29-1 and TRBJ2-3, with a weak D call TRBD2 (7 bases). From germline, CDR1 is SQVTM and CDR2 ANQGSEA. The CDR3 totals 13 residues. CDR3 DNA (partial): TGCAGCGTTAAGGGGGGGGCGGGCGAGACG. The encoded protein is CSVKGGAGET. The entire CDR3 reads CSVKGGAGETQYF.

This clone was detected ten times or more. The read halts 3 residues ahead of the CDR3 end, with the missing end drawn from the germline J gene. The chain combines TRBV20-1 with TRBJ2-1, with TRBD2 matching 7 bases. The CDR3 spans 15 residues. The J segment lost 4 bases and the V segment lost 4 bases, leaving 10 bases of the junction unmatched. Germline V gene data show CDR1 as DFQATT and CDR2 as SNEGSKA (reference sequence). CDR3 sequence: CSAKPPGLRYNEQFF. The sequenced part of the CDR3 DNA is TGCAGTGCTAAGCCACCGGGACTAAGATACAATGAG.

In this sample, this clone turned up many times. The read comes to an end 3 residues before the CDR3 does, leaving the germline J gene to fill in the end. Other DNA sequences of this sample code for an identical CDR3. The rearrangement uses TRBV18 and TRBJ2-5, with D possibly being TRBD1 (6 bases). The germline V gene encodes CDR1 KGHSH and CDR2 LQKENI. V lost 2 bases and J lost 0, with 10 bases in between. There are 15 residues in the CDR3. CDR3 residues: CASSPRTAYQETQYF. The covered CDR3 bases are TGTGCCAGCTCACCAAGGACAGCCTACCAAGAGACC.

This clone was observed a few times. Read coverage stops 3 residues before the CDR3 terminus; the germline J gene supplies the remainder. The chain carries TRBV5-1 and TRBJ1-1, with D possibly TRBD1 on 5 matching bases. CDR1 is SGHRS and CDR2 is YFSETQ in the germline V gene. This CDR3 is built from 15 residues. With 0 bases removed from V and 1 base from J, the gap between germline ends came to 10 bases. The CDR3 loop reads CASSLVGDKNTEAFF. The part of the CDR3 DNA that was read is TGCGCCAGCAGCTTGGTAGGGGATAAGAACACTGAA.

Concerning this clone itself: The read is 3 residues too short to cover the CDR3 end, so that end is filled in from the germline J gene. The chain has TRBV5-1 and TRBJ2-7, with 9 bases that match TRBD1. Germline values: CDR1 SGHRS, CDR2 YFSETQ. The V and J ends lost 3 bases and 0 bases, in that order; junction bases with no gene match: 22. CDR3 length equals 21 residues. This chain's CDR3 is CASSSAGMERSGQGFSYEQYF. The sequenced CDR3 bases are TGCGCCAGCAGCTCGGCGGGAATGGAGCGCTCGGGACAGGGATTCTCCTACGAG.

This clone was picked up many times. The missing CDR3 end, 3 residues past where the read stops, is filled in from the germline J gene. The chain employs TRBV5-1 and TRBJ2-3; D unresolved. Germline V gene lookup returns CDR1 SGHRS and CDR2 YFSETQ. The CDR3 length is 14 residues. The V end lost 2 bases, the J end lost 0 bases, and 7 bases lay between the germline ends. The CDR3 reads CASSLGSSTDTQYF. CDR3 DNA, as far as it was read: TGCGCCAGCAGCTTAGGCTCTAGCACAGATACG.

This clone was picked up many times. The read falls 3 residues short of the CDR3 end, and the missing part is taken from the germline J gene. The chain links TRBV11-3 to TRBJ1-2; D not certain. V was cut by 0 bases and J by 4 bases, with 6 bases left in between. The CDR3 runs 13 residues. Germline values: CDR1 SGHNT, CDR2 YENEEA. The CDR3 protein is CASSLDQVYGYTF. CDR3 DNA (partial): TGTGCCAGCAGCTTAGATCAGGTCTATGGC.